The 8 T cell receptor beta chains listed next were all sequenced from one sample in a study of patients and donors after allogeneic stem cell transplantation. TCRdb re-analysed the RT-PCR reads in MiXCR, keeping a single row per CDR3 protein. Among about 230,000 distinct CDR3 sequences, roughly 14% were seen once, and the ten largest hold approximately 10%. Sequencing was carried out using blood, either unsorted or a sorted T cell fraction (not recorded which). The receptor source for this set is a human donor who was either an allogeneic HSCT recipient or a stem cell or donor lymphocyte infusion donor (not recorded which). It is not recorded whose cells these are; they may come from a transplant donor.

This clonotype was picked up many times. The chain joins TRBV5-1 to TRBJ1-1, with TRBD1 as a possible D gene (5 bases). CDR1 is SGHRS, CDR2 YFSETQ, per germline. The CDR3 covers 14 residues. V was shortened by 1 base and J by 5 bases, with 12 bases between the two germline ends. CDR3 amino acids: CASSLTTQGTEAFF. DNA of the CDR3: TGCGCCAGCAGCTTGACAACCCAGGGAACTGAAGCTTTCTTT.

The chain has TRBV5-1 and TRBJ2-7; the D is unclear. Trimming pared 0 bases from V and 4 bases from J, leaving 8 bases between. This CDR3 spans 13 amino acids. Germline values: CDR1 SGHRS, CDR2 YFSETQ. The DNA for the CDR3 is TGCGCCAGCAGCTTGGCCCCCCGTTACGAGCAGTACTTC. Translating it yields CASSLAPRYEQYF.

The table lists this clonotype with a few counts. The CDR3 DNA is TGTGCCAGCAGTTACTCGCCCTACAATGAGCAGTTCTTC. Its protein is CASSYSPYNEQFF. The chain recombines TRBV6-5 with TRBJ2-1; D not resolved. There are 13 residues in the CDR3. Germline V gene lookup returns CDR1 MNHEY and CDR2 SVGAGI. V was shortened by 0 bases and J by 2 bases, with 2 bases between the two germline ends.

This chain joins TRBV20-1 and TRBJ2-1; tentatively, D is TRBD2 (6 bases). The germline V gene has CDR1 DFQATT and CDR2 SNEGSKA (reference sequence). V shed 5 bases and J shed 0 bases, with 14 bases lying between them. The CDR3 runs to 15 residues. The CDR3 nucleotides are TGCAGTGCTCTGACGGGACTGTCCTCCTACAATGAGCAGTTCTTC. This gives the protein CSALTGLSSYNEQFF.

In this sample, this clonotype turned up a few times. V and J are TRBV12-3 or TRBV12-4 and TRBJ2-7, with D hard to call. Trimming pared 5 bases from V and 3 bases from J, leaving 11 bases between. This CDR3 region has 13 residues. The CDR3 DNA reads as TGTGCCAGCAGTCCAGAACTCCGCTACGAGCAGTACTTC. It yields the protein CASSPELRYEQYF.

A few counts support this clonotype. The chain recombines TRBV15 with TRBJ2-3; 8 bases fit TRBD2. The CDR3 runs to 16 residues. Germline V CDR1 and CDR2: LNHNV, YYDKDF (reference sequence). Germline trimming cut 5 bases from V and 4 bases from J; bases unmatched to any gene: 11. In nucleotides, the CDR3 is TGTGCCACCAGCTCTGGGGTAGCGGGGTGGGCAGATACGCAGTATTTT. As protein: CATSSGVAGWADTQYF.

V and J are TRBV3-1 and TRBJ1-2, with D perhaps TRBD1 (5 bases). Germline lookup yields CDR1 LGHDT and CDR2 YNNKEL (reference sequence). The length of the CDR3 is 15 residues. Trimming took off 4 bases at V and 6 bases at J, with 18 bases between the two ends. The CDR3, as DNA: TGTGCCAGCAGCCGGCCGGGGACTCCTTCGGATGGCTACACCTTC. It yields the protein CASSRPGTPSDGYTF.

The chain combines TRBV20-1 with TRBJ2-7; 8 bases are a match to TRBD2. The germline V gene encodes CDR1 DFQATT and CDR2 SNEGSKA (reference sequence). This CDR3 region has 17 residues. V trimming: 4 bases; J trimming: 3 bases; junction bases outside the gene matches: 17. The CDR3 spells CSAIREVAGPQNYEQYF. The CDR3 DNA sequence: TGCAGTGCTATTAGAGAGGTAGCGGGACCTCAAAACTACGAGCAGTACTTC.